This section outlines one T cell receptor (beta chain) sequence together with its context. The data derive from a study of T cell changes during pregnancy in multiple sclerosis. The CDR3 runs to 18 residues. Germline CDR1 reads KGHSH; CDR2 reads LQKENI. The V and J ends lost 3 bases and 2 bases, in that order; junction bases with no gene match: 13. Measured with immunoSEQ multiplex PCR; TCRdb has only the in-frame clones, and not every one. The table lists fewer than 110,000 clones, around 92% of them singletons, with 2.5% to 3.5% in the top ten. The chain combines TRBV18 with TRBJ2-3, with 8 bases that match TRBD2. Sequenced material: peripheral blood, taken in the second trimester of pregnancy. This receptor was taken from a female donor with multiple sclerosis, enrolled in a pregnancy study. CDR3 in DNA: TGTGCCAGCTCACCCCCACAGGGAAGCGGGAGAATCACAGATACGCAGTATTTT. Translation: CASSPPQGSGRITDTQYF.